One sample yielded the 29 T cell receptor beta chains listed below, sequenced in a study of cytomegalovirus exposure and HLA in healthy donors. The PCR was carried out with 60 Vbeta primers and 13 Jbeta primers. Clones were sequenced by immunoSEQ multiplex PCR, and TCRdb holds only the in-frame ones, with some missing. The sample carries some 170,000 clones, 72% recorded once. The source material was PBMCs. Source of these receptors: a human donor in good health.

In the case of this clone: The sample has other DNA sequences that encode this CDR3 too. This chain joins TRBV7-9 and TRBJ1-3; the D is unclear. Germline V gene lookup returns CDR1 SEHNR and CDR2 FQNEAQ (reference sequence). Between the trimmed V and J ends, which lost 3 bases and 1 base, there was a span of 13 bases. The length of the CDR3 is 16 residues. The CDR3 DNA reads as TGTGCCAGCAGCTTGACGACACCCTATTCTGGAAACACCATATATTTT. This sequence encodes CASSLTTPYSGNTIYF.

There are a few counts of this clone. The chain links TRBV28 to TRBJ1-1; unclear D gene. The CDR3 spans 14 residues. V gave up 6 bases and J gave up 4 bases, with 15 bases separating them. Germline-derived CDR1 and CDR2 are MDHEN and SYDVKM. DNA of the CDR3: TGTGCCAGCAGCCCGATAACAGTGATCACTGAAGCTTTCTTT. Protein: CASSPITVITEAFF.

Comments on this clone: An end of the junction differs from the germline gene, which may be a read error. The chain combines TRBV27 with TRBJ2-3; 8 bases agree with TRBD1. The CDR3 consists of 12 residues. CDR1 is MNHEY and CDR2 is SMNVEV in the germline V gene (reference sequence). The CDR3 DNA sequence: TGTGCCAGCAGTTTTCCTGGGACAGGACCCCTCTTT. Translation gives CASSFPGTGPLF.

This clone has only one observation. The CDR3 loop is CAWSRDRPRGYTF. CDR3 nucleotides: TGTGCCTGGAGTCGGGACAGGCCCCGGGGCTACACCTTC. This chain links TRBV30 with TRBJ1-2; TRBD1 aligns across 8 bases. The CDR3 spans 13 residues. Unmatched junction bases numbered 7, after V lost 2 bases and J lost 8 bases. Germline loops: CDR1 GTSNPN, CDR2 SVGIG (reference sequence).

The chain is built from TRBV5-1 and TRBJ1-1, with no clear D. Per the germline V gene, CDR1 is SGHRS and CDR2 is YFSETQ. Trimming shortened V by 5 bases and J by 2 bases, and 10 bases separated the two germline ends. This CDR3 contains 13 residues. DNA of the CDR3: TGCGCCAGCAGGATAGTAGATAACACTGAAGCTTTCTTT. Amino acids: CASRIVDNTEAFF.

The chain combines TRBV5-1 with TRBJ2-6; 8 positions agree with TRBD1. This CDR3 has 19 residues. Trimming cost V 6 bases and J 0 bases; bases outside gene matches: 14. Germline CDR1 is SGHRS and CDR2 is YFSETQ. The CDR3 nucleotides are TGCGCCAGCAAGAGAGGACAGGGTAGTTCCCACTCTGGGGCCAACGTCCTGACTTTC. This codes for CASKRGQGSSHSGANVLTF.

The CDR3 is CASSSMPAVYDGAGYTF. DNA for the CDR3: TGTGCCAGCAGTTCTATGCCAGCAGTTTATGATGGGGCTGGCTACACCTTC. The chain is built from TRBV27 and TRBJ1-2; tentative D call: TRBD1 (5 bases). V was trimmed by 4 bases and J by 7 bases, leaving 25 bases between them. Germline loops: CDR1 MNHEY, CDR2 SMNVEV (reference sequence). CDR3 length: 17 residues.

CDR3 in amino acids: CASSGTDRGNTIYF. The DNA for the CDR3 is TGTGCCAGCAGTGGTACGGACAGGGGAAACACCATATATTTT. V gene TRBV6-4 combines with J gene TRBJ1-3, with TRBD1 identical over 7 bases. The CDR3 totals 14 residues. The germline CDR1 and CDR2 sequences are MRHNA and SNTAGT. V gave up 4 bases and J gave up 4 bases; unmatched junction bases: 4.

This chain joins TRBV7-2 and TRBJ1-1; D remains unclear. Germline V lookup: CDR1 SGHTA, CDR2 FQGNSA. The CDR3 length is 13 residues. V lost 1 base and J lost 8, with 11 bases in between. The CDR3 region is CASSLGGPNEAFF. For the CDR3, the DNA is TGTGCCAGCAGCTTAGGTGGCCCGAACGAAGCTTTCTTT.

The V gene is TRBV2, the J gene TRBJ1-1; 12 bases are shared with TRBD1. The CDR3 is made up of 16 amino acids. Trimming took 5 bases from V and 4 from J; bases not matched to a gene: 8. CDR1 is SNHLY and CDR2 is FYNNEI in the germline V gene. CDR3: CASSSLGQGASTEAFF. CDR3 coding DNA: TGTGCCAGCAGTTCCCTGGGACAGGGGGCTAGCACTGAAGCTTTCTTT.

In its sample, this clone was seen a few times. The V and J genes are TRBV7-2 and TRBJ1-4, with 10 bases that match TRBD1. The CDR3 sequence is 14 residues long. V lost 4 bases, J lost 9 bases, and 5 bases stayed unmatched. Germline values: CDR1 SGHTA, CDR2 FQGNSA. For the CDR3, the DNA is TGTGCCAGCAGCTGGGGACAGGGGCAGAAAAAACTGTTTTTT. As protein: CASSWGQGQKKLFF.

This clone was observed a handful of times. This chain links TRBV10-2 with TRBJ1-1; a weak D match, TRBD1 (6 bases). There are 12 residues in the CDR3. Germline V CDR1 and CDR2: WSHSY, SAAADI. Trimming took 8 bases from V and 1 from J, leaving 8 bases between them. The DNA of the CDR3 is TGCGCCAGCTCGGACAGGAACACTGAAGCTTTCTTT. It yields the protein CASSDRNTEAFF.

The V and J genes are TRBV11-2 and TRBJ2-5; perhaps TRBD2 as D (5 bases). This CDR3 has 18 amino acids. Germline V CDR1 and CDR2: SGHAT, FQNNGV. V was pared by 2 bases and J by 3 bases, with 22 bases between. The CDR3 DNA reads TGTGCCAGCAGCTTATTGGGTGTAGTGGGCAGGAGGAAAGAGACCCAGTACTTC. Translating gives CASSLLGVVGRRKETQYF. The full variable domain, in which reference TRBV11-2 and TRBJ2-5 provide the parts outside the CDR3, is EAGVAQSPRYKIIEKRQSVAFWCNPISGHATLYWYQQILGQGPKLLIQFQNNGVVDDSQLPKDRFSAERLKGVDSTLKIQPAKLEDSAVYLCASSLLGVVGRRKETQYFGPGTRLLVL.

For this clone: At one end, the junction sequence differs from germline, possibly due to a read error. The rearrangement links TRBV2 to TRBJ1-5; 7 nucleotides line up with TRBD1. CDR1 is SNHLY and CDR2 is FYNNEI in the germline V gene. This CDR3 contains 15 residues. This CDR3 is CTSSERTGENQPQHF. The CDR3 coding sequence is TGTACCAGCAGTGAGAGGACAGGAGAGAATCAGCCCCAGCATTTT.

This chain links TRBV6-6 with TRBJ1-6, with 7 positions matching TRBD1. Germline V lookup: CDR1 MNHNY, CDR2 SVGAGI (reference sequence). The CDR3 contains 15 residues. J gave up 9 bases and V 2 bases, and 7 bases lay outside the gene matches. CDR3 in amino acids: CASSYRQGLGSPLHF. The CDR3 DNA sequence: TGTGCCAGCAGTTACCGACAGGGTCTAGGTTCACCCCTCCACTTT.

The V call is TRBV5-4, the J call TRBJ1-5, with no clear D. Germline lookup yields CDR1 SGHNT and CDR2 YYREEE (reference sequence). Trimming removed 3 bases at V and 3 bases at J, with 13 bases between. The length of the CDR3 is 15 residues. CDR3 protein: CASSSGRGTNQPQHF. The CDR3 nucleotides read TGTGCCAGCAGCTCGGGTCGGGGAACCAATCAGCCCCAGCATTTT.

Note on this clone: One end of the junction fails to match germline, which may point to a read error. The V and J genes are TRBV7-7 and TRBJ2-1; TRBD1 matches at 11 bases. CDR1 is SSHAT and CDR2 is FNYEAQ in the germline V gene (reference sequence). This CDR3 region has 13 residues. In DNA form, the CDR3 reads TGTGCTAGCAGCTCGGGACAGGGGGATGAGCAGTTCTTC. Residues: CASSSGQGDEQFF.

The CDR3 sequence: CASRTTGGTGNTIYF. CDR3 nucleotide sequence: TGTGCCAGCAGGACTACAGGGGGGACTGGAAACACCATATATTTT. The rearrangement uses TRBV6-6 and TRBJ1-3; 8 nucleotides align to TRBD1. The CDR3 runs 15 residues. The ends lost 6 bases at V and 2 bases at J; junction bases unmatched: 6. The germline gives CDR1 MNHNY, CDR2 SVGAGI (reference sequence).

As DNA, the CDR3 is TGTGCCTGGATTGGGACAGGGGACGAGCAGTACTTC. Its protein product is CAWIGTGDEQYF. This chain connects TRBV30 to TRBJ2-7, with TRBD1 matching 10 bases. This CDR3 has 12 amino acids. CDR1 GTSNPN and CDR2 SVGIG come from the germline V gene (reference sequence). V dropped 4 bases and J dropped 5; count of bases not matched to a gene: 2. Filled out from reference TRBV30 and TRBJ2-7, the complete variable domain reads SQTIHQWPATLVQPVGSPLSLECTVEGTSNPNLYWYRQAAGRGLQLLFYSVGIGQISSEVPQNLSASRPQDRQFILSSKKLLLSDSGFYLCAWIGTGDEQYFGPGTRLTVT.

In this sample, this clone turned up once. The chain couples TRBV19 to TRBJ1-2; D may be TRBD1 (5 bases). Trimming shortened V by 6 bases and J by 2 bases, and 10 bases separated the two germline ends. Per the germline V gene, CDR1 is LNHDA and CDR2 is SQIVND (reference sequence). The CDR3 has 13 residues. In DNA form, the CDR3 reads TGTGCCAGTAGGCGGGGCGCAAACTATGGCTACACCTTC. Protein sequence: CASRRGANYGYTF. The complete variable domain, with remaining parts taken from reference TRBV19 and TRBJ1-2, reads DGGITQSPKYLFRKEGQNVTLSCEQNLNHDAMYWYRQDPGQGLRLIYYSQIVNDFQKGDIAEGYSVSREKKESFPLTVTSAQKNPTAFYLCASRRGANYGYTFGSGTRLTVV.

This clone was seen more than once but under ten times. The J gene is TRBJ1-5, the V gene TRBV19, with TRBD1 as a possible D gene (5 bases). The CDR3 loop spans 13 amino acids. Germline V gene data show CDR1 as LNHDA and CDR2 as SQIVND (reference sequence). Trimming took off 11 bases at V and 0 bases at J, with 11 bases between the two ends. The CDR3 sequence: CAGKQDSNQPQHF. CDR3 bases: TGTGCCGGGAAACAGGATAGCAATCAGCCCCAGCATTTT.

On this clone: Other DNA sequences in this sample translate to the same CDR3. CDR3 loop: CASSLGQGPYEQYF. CDR3 sequence (DNA): TGTGCCAGCAGCTTAGGACAGGGGCCTTACGAGCAGTACTTC. The rearrangement links TRBV11-2 to TRBJ2-7; 8 positions agree with TRBD1. The CDR3 covers 14 residues. J lost 4 bases, V lost 1 base, and 3 bases had no gene match. Germline CDR1 is SGHAT and CDR2 is FQNNGV.

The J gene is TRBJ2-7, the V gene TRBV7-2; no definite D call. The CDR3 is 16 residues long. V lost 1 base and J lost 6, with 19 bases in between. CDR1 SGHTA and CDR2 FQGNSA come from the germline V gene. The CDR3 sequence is CASSLDAAAIQLEQYF. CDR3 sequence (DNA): TGTGCCAGCAGCTTAGATGCTGCGGCAATCCAACTCGAGCAGTACTTC.

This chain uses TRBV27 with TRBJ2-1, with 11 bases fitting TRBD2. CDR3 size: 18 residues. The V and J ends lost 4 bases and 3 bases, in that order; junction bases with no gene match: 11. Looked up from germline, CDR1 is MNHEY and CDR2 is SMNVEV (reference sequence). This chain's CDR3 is CASSSFYSGTSGYNEQFF. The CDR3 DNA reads TGTGCCAGCAGTTCGTTCTACTCCGGGACTAGCGGCTACAATGAGCAGTTCTTC.

The CDR3 DNA reads TGTGCCAGCAGCCGGCCCGGGGGGGCGAGGAATCAGCCCCAGCATTTT. Translating gives CASSRPGGARNQPQHF. The genes are TRBV5-8 and TRBJ1-5; tentative D call: TRBD1 (6 bases). Per germline, CDR1 SGHTS and CDR2 YDEGEE. CDR3 length equals 16 residues. V gave up 4 bases and J gave up 4 bases, with 18 bases separating them.

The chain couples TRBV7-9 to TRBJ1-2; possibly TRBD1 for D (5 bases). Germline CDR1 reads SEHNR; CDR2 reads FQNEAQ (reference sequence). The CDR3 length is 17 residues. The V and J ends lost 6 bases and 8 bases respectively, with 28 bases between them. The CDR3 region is CASSLKGSQGFGRGYTF. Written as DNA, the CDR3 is TGTGCCAGCAGTCTAAAGGGGTCGCAGGGCTTCGGACGCGGCTACACCTTC.

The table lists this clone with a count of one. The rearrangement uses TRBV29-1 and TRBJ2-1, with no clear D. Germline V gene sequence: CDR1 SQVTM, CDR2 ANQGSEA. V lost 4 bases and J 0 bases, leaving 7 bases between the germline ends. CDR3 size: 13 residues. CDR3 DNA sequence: TGCAGCGTTGGGGCGAGCTCCTACAATGAGCAGTTCTTC. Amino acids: CSVGASSYNEQFF.

In DNA, the CDR3 is TGTGCCAGCACCCACAGGGGCGCTGAAGCTTTCTTT. Protein product: CASTHRGAEAFF. The chain combines TRBV7-9 with TRBJ1-1; 7 bases are shared with TRBD1. The CDR3 is 12 amino acids. With 7 bases clipped from V and 6 bases from J, the junction kept 5 bases outside the gene matches. CDR1 and CDR2 from the germline V gene are SEHNR and FQNEAQ (reference sequence).

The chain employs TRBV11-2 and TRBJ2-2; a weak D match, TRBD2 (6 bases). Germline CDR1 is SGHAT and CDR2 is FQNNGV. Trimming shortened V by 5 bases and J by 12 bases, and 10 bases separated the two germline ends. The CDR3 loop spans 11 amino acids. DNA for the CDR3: TGTGCCAGCAGCCAGACTAGGAAGCTGTTTTTT. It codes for CASSQTRKLFF.